This T cell receptor beta chain was retrieved from a study of T cell responses to AZD1222 COVID-19 vaccine. The repertoire was sequenced with immunoSEQ multiplex PCR; TCRdb's copy has only in-frame clones and lacks some. Of about 150,000 clones listed, over 75% were seen once; the top ten hold around 1.4%. There are 14 residues in the CDR3. The V gene end was trimmed by 3 bases and the J gene end by 2 bases; junction bases not matched to a gene: 3. Looked up from germline, CDR1 is MDHEN and CDR2 is SYDVKM. V usage is TRBV28 and J usage is TRBJ2-5; 7 bases map to TRBD1. The material was peripheral blood, obtained on day 0 of AZD1222 vaccination. The sequence was collected from an adult in good health. CDR3 nucleotide sequence: TGTGCCAGCAGTTTTCTGGGACAGCAAGAGACCCAGTACTTC. It specifies CASSFLGQQETQYF. The full variable domain, in which reference TRBV28 and TRBJ2-5 provide the parts outside the CDR3, is DVKVTQSSRYLVKRTGEKVFLECVQDMDHENMFWYRQDPGLGLRLIYFSYDVKMKEKGDIPEGYSVSREKKERFSLILESASTNQTSMYLCASSFLGQQETQYFGPGTRLLVL.